This record covers a single T cell receptor beta chain. This entry is derived from a study of blood T cell repertoires in COVID-19. Study background: T cells, B-cell-depleted T cells, or PBMCs supplied cDNA or gDNA.

Germline V CDR1 and CDR2: MNHEY, SVGAGI. This CDR3 spans 14 amino acids. Trimming stripped 7 bases from V and 0 bases from J, with 12 bases between. The assay was immunoSEQ multiplex PCR, and TCRdb's table has in-frame clones only and misses some. This table holds fewer than 150,000 clones, 88% found once. Sequences were obtained from peripheral blood. This clonotype was sampled from a man aged 45 to 65 with active or convalescent COVID-19. This sequence joins TRBV6-5 and TRBJ1-1; D possibly corresponds to TRBD1 (6 bases). CDR3 protein: CASTPGQVNTEAFF. CDR3 sequence (DNA): TGTGCCAGCACCCCGGGACAAGTGAACACTGAAGCTTTCTTT.